This TCR beta chain is drawn from a study of T cell responses to AZD1222 COVID-19 vaccine. Findings and limits, study-wide: Clonal diversity was possibly underestimated, and white British individuals and females predominated among donors. Two doses of AZD1222 preceded a rise in Spike-specific TCR breadth and depth.

V shed 4 bases, J shed 6 bases, and the junction held 9 bases outside the gene matches. The CDR3 covers 15 residues. Germline CDR1 and CDR2: SGHKS and YYEKEE (reference sequence). Repertoires were generated with immunoSEQ multiplex PCR, while TCRdb's copy carries only in-frame clones and drops some. The data show some 180,000 clones, 90% seen once. About this clone: Its antigen is not identified.

The TCR originated in an adult in good health. This chain connects TRBV5-5 to TRBJ1-2, with 10 bases identical to TRBD1. Sequenced material: peripheral blood, taken on day 0 of AZD1222 vaccination. The CDR3 DNA is TGTGCCAGCAGCCGACTAGGGACAGGGGAGGATGGCTACACCTTC. This encodes CASSRLGTGEDGYTF.